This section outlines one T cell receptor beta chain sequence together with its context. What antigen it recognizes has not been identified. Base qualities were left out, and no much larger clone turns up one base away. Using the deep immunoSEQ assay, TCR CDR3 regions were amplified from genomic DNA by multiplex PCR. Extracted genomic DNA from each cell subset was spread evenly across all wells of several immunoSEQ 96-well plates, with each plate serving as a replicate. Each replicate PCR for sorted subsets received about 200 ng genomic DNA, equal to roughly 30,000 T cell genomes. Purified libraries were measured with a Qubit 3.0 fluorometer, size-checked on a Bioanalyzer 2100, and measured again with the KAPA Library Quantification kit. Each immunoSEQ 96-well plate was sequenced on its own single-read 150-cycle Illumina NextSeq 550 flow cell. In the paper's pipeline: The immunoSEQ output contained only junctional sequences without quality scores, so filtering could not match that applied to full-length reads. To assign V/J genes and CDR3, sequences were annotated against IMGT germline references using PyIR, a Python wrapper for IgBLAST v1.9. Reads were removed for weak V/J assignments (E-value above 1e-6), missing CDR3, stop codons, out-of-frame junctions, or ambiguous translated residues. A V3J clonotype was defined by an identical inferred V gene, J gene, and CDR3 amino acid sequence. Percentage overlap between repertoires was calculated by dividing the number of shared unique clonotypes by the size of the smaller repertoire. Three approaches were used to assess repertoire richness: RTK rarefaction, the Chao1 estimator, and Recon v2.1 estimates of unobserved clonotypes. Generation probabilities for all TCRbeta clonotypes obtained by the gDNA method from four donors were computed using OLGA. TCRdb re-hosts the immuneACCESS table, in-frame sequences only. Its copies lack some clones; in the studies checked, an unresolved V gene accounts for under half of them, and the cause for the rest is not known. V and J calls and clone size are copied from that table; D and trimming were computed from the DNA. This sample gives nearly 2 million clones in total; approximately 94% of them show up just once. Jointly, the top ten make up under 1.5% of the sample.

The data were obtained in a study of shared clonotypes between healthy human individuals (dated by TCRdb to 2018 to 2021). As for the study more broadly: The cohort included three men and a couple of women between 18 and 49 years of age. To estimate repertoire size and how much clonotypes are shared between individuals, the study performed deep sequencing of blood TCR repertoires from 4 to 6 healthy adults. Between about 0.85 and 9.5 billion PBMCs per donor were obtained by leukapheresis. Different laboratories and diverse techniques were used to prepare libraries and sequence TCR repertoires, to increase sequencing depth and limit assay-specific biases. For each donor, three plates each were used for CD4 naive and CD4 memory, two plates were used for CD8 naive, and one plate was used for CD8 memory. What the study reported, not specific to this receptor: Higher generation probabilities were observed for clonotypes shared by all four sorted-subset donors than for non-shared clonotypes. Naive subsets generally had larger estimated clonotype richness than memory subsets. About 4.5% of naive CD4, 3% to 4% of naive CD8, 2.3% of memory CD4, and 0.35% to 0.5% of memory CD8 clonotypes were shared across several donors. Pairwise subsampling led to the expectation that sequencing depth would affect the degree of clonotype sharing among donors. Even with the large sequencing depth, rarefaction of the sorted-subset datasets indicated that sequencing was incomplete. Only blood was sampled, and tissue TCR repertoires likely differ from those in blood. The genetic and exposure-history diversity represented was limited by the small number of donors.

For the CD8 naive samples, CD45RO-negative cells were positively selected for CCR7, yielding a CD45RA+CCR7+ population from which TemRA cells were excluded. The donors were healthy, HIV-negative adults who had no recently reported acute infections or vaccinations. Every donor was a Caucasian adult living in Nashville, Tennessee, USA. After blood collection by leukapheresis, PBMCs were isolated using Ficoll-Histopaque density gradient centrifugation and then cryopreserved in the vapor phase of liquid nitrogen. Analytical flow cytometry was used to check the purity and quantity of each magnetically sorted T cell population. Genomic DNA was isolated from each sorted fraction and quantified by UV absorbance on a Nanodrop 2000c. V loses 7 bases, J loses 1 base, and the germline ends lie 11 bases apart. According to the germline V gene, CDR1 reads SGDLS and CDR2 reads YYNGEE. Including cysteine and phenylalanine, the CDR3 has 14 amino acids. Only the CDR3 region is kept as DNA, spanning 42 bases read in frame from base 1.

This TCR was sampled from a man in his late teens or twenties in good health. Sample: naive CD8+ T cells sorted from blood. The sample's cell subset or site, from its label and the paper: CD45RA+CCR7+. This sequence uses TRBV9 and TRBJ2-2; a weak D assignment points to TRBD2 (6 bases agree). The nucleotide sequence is TGTGCCAGCGCGGGACTGGTGAACACCGGGGAGCTGTTTTTT. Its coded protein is CASAGLVNTGELFF.